What follows is one T cell receptor (beta chain) and its context. Germline V gene data show CDR1 as MNHEY and CDR2 as SMNVEV (reference sequence). V gave up 2 bases and J gave up 4 bases, with 9 bases separating them. CDR3 length equals 14 residues. Primers for the PCR totalled 60 Vbeta and 13 Jbeta. Here immunoSEQ multiplex PCR was the method, and the copy in TCRdb shows in-frame clones only, minus some. The data show fewer than 200,000 clones, 84% seen once. This entry belongs to a study of cytomegalovirus exposure and HLA in healthy donors. Study summary: The study's early data release held about 85 million unique TCRs from HLA-typed donors.

The TCR comes from a girl aged 2 to 9 in good health and CMV-seropositive. Material: PBMCs. The chain joins TRBV27 to TRBJ2-1, with a possible D match to TRBD2 (5 bases). The CDR3: CASSLGLAYNEQFF. The DNA for the CDR3 is TGTGCCAGCAGTTTAGGGCTAGCATACAATGAGCAGTTCTTC.